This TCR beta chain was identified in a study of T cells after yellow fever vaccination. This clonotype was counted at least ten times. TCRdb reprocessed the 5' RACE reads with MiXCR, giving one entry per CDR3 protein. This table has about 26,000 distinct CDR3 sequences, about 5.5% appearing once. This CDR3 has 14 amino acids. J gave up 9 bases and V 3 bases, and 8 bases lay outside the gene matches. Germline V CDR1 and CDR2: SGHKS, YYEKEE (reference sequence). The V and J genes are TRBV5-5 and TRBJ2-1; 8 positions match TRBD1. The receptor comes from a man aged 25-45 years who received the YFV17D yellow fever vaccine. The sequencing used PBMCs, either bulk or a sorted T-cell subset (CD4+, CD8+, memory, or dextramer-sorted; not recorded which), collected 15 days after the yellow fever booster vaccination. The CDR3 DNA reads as TGTGCCAGCAGCTGGGGGACAGGCGGGCTTGAGCAGTTCTTC. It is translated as CASSWGTGGLEQFF.